This T cell receptor (beta chain) was sequenced during a study of shared clonotypes between healthy human individuals. CDR1 and CDR2 from the germline V gene are SGHTA and FQGNSA. CDR3 length: 15 amino acids. Trimming left V 1 base short and J 0 bases short, with 9 bases between. Here immunoSEQ multiplex PCR was the method, and the copy in TCRdb shows in-frame clones only, minus some. The sample includes a few hundred thousand clones, more than 95% of them seen just once. The source of this sequence is a woman under 40 in good health. The V call is TRBV7-2, the J call TRBJ1-2; D unclear. Sequenced material: naive CD4+ T cells sorted from blood. Subset indicated: CD45RA+ positively selected. The CDR3 sequence is CASSLGSGANYGYTF. As DNA, the CDR3 is TGTGCCAGCAGCTTAGGGAGCGGAGCTAACTATGGCTACACCTTC. Combining the CDR3 with reference TRBV7-2 and TRBJ1-2 gives the whole variable domain GAGVSQSPSNKVTEKGKDVELRCDPISGHTALYWYRQSLGQGLEFLIYFQGNSAPDKSGLPSDRFSAERTGGSVSTLTIQRTQQEDSAVYLCASSLGSGANYGYTFGSGTRLTVV.